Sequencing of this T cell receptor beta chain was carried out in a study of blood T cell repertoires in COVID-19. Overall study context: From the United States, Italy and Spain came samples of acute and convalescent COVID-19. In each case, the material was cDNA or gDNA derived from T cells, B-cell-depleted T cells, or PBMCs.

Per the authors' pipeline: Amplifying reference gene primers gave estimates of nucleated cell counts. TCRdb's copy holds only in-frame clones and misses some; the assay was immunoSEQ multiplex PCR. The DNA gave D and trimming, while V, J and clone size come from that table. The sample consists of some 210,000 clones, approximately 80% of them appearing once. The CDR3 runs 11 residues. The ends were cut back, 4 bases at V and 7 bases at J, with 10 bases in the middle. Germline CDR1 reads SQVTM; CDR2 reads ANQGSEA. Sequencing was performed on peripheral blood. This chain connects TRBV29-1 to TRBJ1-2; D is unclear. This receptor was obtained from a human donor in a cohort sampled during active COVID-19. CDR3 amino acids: CSVVTSGGYTF. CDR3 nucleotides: TGCAGCGTTGTTACCAGCGGTGGCTACACCTTC.